This passage covers 12 T cell receptor beta chains from one sample sequenced in a study of OX40 agonist ivuxolimab in advanced cancers. Some clones are missing from TCRdb's copy, which holds only in-frame ones; the method was immunoSEQ multiplex PCR. The table records 70,000 to 85,000 clones, 80% to 95% of them present only once. This material consisted of CD4+ or CD8+ T cells sorted from blood, taken in a trial of the OX40 agonist ivuxolimab. These receptors originate from an adult with an advanced solid tumor such as melanoma, head and neck, liver or kidney cancer.

This clone was seen only a few times. CDR3 loop: CASSIQGPYNEQFF. CDR3 sequence (DNA): TGTGCCAGTAGTATACAGGGACCCTACAATGAGCAGTTCTTC. The chain has TRBV19 and TRBJ2-1; D possibly uses TRBD1 or TRBD2 (5 bases each). Trimming cost V 2 bases and J 2 bases, with 7 bases left between them. Germline CDR1 is LNHDA and CDR2 is SQIVND (reference sequence). This CDR3 is built from 14 residues.

The CDR3 nucleotides read TGTGCCAGTAGTATTTCGAGCAATCAGCCCCAGCATTTT. Amino acids: CASSISSNQPQHF. The gene calls are TRBV19 and TRBJ1-5; D is uncertain. V was cut by 3 bases and J by 1 base, with 4 bases left in between. The CDR3 is 13 amino acids. Germline loops: CDR1 LNHDA, CDR2 SQIVND (reference sequence).

V and J are TRBV6-4 and TRBJ2-2; possibly TRBD1 for D (6 bases). Germline V gene sequence: CDR1 MRHNA, CDR2 SNTAGT. The CDR3 extends over 14 amino acids. V lost 2 bases and J 5 bases, leaving 9 bases between the germline ends. The CDR3 spells CASSDDRMTGELFF. The DNA of the CDR3 is TGTGCCAGCAGTGACGACAGGATGACCGGGGAGCTGTTTTTT.

The rearrangement links TRBV11-1 to TRBJ1-1; TRBD1 is a possible D gene (6 bases). CDR1 is SGHAT, CDR2 FQDESV, per germline (reference sequence). This CDR3 contains 15 residues. Between the trimmed V and J ends, which lost 5 bases and 2 bases, there was a span of 15 bases. The CDR3 DNA reads TGTGCCAGCAGCCTGATGGGGGCAAGTAACACTGAAGCTTTCTTT. This translates into CASSLMGASNTEAFF.

The chain carries TRBV28 and TRBJ1-5; D is ambiguous. This CDR3 contains 14 residues. Germline CDR1 and CDR2: MDHEN and SYDVKM. V was trimmed by 5 bases and J by 1 base, leaving 9 bases between them. CDR3 region: CASSQLISNQPQHF. Written as DNA, the CDR3 is TGTGCCAGCAGTCAACTGATAAGCAATCAGCCCCAGCATTTT. Supplemented by reference TRBV28 and TRBJ1-5, the full variable domain reads DVKVTQSSRYLVKRTGEKVFLECVQDMDHENMFWYRQDPGLGLRLIYFSYDVKMKEKGDIPEGYSVSREKKERFSLILESASTNQTSMYLCASSQLISNQPQHFGDGTRLSIL.

The chain has TRBV29-1 and TRBJ2-1, with 11 bases that match TRBD2. V dropped 8 bases and J dropped 9; count of bases not matched to a gene: 6. The CDR3 extends over 12 amino acids. Germline lookup yields CDR1 SQVTM and CDR2 ANQGSEA. The DNA for the CDR3 is TGCAGCATCCAACTAGCGGGAGTTGAGCAGTTCTTC. Its protein is CSIQLAGVEQFF.

The CDR3 nucleotides are TGCAGCGTTGGACGGGCCGAGCAACCCTACGAGCAGTACTTC. Its protein is CSVGRAEQPYEQYF. This rearrangement joins TRBV29-1 to TRBJ2-7; no clear D gene. Per germline, CDR1 SQVTM and CDR2 ANQGSEA. V shed 4 bases and J shed 2 bases, with 15 bases lying between them. CDR3 size: 14 residues.

The chain employs TRBV5-6 and TRBJ2-3, with 7 positions matching TRBD1. The CDR3 contains 15 residues. CDR1 SGHDT and CDR2 YYEEEE come from the germline V gene. V gave up 0 bases and J gave up 2 bases; unmatched junction bases: 3. The CDR3 here is CASSLAGGFTDTQYF. The CDR3 DNA sequence: TGTGCCAGCAGCTTGGCAGGGGGTTTCACAGATACGCAGTATTTT.

CDR3 amino acids: CASSLSELVPEQYF. The CDR3 region has the DNA TGTGCCAGCAGTTTATCTGAACTAGTTCCCGAGCAGTACTTC. The chain has TRBV27 and TRBJ2-7; D is possibly TRBD2 (5 bases). Germline assignment: CDR1 MNHEY and CDR2 SMNVEV (reference sequence). This CDR3 has 14 residues. Trimming stripped 0 bases from V and 6 bases from J, with 12 bases between.

This sequence joins TRBV7-9 and TRBJ2-5, with 8 nucleotides matching TRBD1. J was trimmed by 5 bases and V by 1 base; bases with no gene match: 9. From germline, CDR1 is SEHNR and CDR2 FQNEAQ (reference sequence). This CDR3 spans 16 amino acids. Here the CDR3 DNA reads TGTGCCAGCAGCTTAGGCCCCCAGGGGGCGAAGGAGACCCAGTACTTC. As protein: CASSLGPQGAKETQYF.

The chain employs TRBV7-9 and TRBJ2-1; the D call may be TRBD1 or TRBD2 (6 bases each). V dropped 6 bases and J dropped 2 bases, with 17 bases sitting between them. Germline values: CDR1 SEHNR, CDR2 FQNEAQ (reference sequence). The CDR3 length is 16 residues. This CDR3 is CASSTEGGTPYNEQFF. The DNA of the CDR3 is TGTGCCAGCAGTACTGAGGGGGGAACACCCTACAATGAGCAGTTCTTC.

This rearrangement joins TRBV28 to TRBJ2-3, with 7 bases identical to TRBD2. The CDR3 sequence is 16 residues long. Looked up from germline, CDR1 is MDHEN and CDR2 is SYDVKM. V trimming: 4 bases; J trimming: 1 base; junction bases outside the gene matches: 8. The CDR3 sequence: CASSSLYREGTDTQYF. The CDR3 nucleotides are TGTGCCAGCAGTTCCCTCTACCGGGAGGGCACAGATACGCAGTATTTT.